This entry features one TCR beta chain sequence. In the original analysis: The assay estimated nucleated cells by amplifying reference gene primers. Assay: immunoSEQ multiplex PCR; the TCRdb copy retains only in-frame clones and omits some. Clone size and V and J calls were adopted from that table, with D and trimming inferred from the DNA. The sample lists roughly 340,000 clones, 80% to 90% occurring once. The data belong to a study of blood T cell repertoires in COVID-19. The receptor was derived from a man aged 18 to 30 who had recovered from COVID-19. The sample comprised PBMCs or T cells enriched from blood (not recorded which).

The CDR3 DNA sequence: TGCAGTCCCCAGGGGCAAGAGACCCAGTACTTC. It codes for CSPQGQETQYF. The chain carries TRBV20-1 and TRBJ2-5; TRBD1 is a possible D gene (6 bases). The V gene lost 8 bases and the J gene lost 2 bases, with 9 bases spanning the gap. The CDR3 consists of 11 residues. The germline V gene has CDR1 DFQATT and CDR2 SNEGSKA (reference sequence).